These T cell receptor beta chains were read from a single sample in a study of blood T cell repertoires in COVID-19. Sequencing used immunoSEQ multiplex PCR; TCRdb keeps in-frame clones, though not all of them. This sample has 300,000 to 350,000 clones; approximately 89% occur once, and the top ten carry just under 4%. The specimen was peripheral blood. The receptors here all came from a woman aged 55-69 years with COVID-19, enrolled during active disease. The CDR3 runs from the conserved cysteine through the conserved F or W.

V	CDR3
TRBV9	CASSSIPPGGYTF
TRBV18	CASSTAGRSYEQYF
TRBV6-1	CASSEGREQYF
TRBV5-5	CASSSQGAGVNGYTF
TRBV11-2	CASSLVRTGAYEQYF
TRBV7-3	CASSPGMNTEAFF
TRBV10-2	CASSSSRSTDTQYF
TRBV10-3	CAIRKQGENQPQHF
TRBV11-3	CASSLDPSGELFF
TRBV20-1	CSASGLGTGNTEAFF
TRBV30	CAWSVLTGGNTIYF
TRBV30	CAWASQDFVNYGYTF
TRBV7-9	CASSLRTGRAEKLFF
TRBV11-2	CASSLAGQGNSPLHF
TRBV5-4	CASTQQGAGNIQYF
TRBV5-1	CASSPDRSREKLFF
TRBV5-1	CASSLATGASYGYTF
TRBV19	CASRDRGVQPQHF
TRBV5-4	CASSGQGAEGYTF
TRBV3-1/TRBV3-2	CASSRYWGGTGELFF
TRBV7-9	CASSKDRGTYQPQHF
TRBV10-3	CAIRGGGGYNEQFF
TRBV18	CASSPRARDEQYF
TRBV18	CASSYGAGGKGNEQFF
TRBV27	CASSLKGTGYNEQFF
TRBV18	CASSPTGSSNQPQHF
TRBV2	CASIIQVVSYGYTF
TRBV7-9	CASSATQNQPQHF
TRBV3-1/TRBV3-2	CASSQTLGQPDSSGANVLTF
TRBV24-1	CATSPSYSNQPQHF
TRBV15	CATSRGSMNTEAFF
TRBV6-5	CASSTGQGAGYTF
TRBV18	CASSPRGRNDGYTF
TRBV9	CASSLQIEGAGYTF
TRBV3-1/TRBV3-2	CASSQAGGRYNEQFF
TRBV7-2	CASSLEPGLARHNEQFF
TRBV13	CASSLVAQLLSSYNEQFF
TRBV7-3	CASSPGLATDEQFF
TRBV29-1	CSVGEGAGTRNTEAFF
TRBV19	CASSTDRGGGYTF
TRBV30	CAYIDRDRGHQETQYF
TRBV4-1	CASSQDRGLAGKYF
TRBV25-1	CASRPRGKRDGELFF
TRBV19	CASSMGTVYSGNTIYF
TRBV6-5	CASKTGVSTDTQYF
TRBV14	CASSQASGNTIYF
TRBV6-5	CASSPGSNQPQHF
TRBV7-2	CASSLGFGTSGGAVDTQYF
TRBV23-1	CARLYTGNQPQHF
TRBV5-4	CASSLDGGAAYEQYF